Listed here are 17 T cell receptor beta chains from one sample, sequenced in a study of shared clonotypes between healthy human individuals. The method was immunoSEQ multiplex PCR; TCRdb's version includes in-frame clones alone and lacks a portion of them. The table shows around 500,000 clones, with roughly 80% occurring only once. The sample comprised PBMCs. The source is a woman between 40 and 55 years old in good health. Some clones in this sample may be carry-over from other donors' samples.

CDR3 DNA: TGTGCCAGCAGCACCCTCTGGACTCCCCTGGGGGGCACAGATACGCAGTATTTT. It is translated as CASSTLWTPLGGTDTQYF. The chain couples TRBV13 to TRBJ2-3; tentatively, D is TRBD1 or TRBD2 (5 bases each). Germline V gene sequence: CDR1 PRHDT, CDR2 FYEKMQ (reference sequence). This CDR3 contains 18 residues. Deletions cut 5 bases from V and 1 base from J, with 22 bases between.

This sequence joins TRBV9 and TRBJ2-1, with 10 bases aligning to TRBD2. The CDR3 contains 15 residues. CDR1 and CDR2 (germline): SGDLS, YYNGEE. V lost 0 bases and J lost 6; bases outside the gene matches: 3. The CDR3, as DNA: TGTGCCAGCAGCGTAGTTCTAGCGGGAGTCAATGAGCAGTTCTTC. The encoded protein is CASSVVLAGVNEQFF.

The rearrangement uses TRBV9 and TRBJ2-2; unclear D gene. The CDR3 totals 16 residues. V lost 0 bases to trimming and J lost 0 bases, with 9 bases between them. Germline loops: CDR1 SGDLS, CDR2 YYNGEE. The CDR3 sequence: CASSVGPTSNTGELFF. The CDR3 DNA sequence: TGTGCCAGCAGCGTAGGCCCTACCTCGAACACCGGGGAGCTGTTTTTT.

This clone came up a few times. The chain combines TRBV25-1 with TRBJ2-5; no firm D call. The J call could be wrong; TRBJ2-7 is a better fit for the DNA end. The CDR3 spans 13 residues. In germline, CDR1 is MGHDK, CDR2 SYGVNS. The CDR3, as DNA: TGTGCCAGCAGTGATCGGGCGGTCAACGAGCAGTACTTC. It specifies CASSDRAVNEQYF.

The gene calls are TRBV5-6 and TRBJ2-7, with 13 bases matching TRBD2. The germline CDR1 and CDR2 sequences are SGHDT and YYEEEE. V was pared by 5 bases and J by 2 bases, with 10 bases of the junction left unmatched. This CDR3 has 17 amino acids. DNA of the CDR3: TGTGCCAGCAGTAAGGGACTAGCGGGACAATTCCCCTACGAGCAGTACTTC. Its translation: CASSKGLAGQFPYEQYF.

Details on this clone: Other DNA sequences within the sample encode an identical CDR3. This chain uses TRBV7-2 with TRBJ1-5, with D possibly being TRBD1 (5 bases). The germline V gene encodes CDR1 SGHTA and CDR2 FQGNSA. This CDR3 contains 18 residues. V was trimmed by 2 bases and J by 0 bases, leaving 17 bases between them. The CDR3 here is CASSLSPGGSGSNQPQHF. The DNA for the CDR3 is TGTGCCAGCAGCTTAAGCCCGGGGGGATCTGGTAGCAATCAGCCCCAGCATTTT. The full variable domain, rest sourced from reference TRBV7-2 and TRBJ1-5, is GAGVSQSPSNKVTEKGKDVELRCDPISGHTALYWYRQSLGQGLEFLIYFQGNSAPDKSGLPSDRFSAERTGGSVSTLTIQRTQQEDSAVYLCASSLSPGGSGSNQPQHFGDGTRLSIL.

On this clone: This may be a read error: a much more frequent sequence differs by one nucleotide. The CDR3 reads CTSSLGRAGTEAFF. The DNA of the CDR3 is TGTACCAGCAGCTTAGGCAGGGCTGGCACTGAAGCTTTCTTT. The chain employs TRBV13 and TRBJ1-1, with D perhaps matching TRBD1 (5 bases). CDR3 size: 14 residues. Germline CDR1 is PRHDT and CDR2 is FYEKMQ (reference sequence).

The chain recombines TRBV28 with TRBJ2-1; TRBD1 aligns across 9 bases. The CDR3 length is 15 residues. Trimming at V came to 5 bases and at J to 7 bases, leaving 9 bases not matched to a gene. Per germline, CDR1 MDHEN and CDR2 SYDVKM. Here the CDR3 reads CASSRTGQGLNEQFF. CDR3 nucleotide sequence: TGTGCCAGCAGTCGAACGGGACAGGGTTTGAATGAGCAGTTCTTC.

The chain links TRBV6-4 to TRBJ2-1, with TRBD1 matching 8 bases. The CDR3 has 16 residues. V lost 4 bases to trimming and J lost 2 bases; unmatched junction nucleotides: 7. Germline lookup yields CDR1 MRHNA and CDR2 SNTAGT. CDR3 in amino acids: CASSGHVGQAYNEQFF. The CDR3 DNA reads as TGTGCCAGCAGTGGCCATGTGGGACAGGCCTACAATGAGCAGTTCTTC.

This clone was observed once. The rearrangement joins TRBV30 to TRBJ1-1; TRBD1 is a possible D gene (5 bases). There are 13 residues in the CDR3. The germline V and J ends were trimmed by 0 bases and 4 bases, with 9 bases remaining between them. Germline V lookup: CDR1 GTSNPN, CDR2 SVGIG (reference sequence). DNA of the CDR3: TGTGCCTGGAGTGTACAGGTCAGCACTGAAGCTTTCTTT. It yields the protein CAWSVQVSTEAFF.

The chain combines TRBV15 with TRBJ2-1; TRBD2 is a possible D gene (7 bases). Germline V gene lookup returns CDR1 LNHNV and CDR2 YYDKDF (reference sequence). V was shortened by 0 bases and J by 6 bases, with 18 bases between the two germline ends. This CDR3 is 17 amino acids long. CDR3 sequence: CATSRDRLGLGGNEQFF. CDR3 coding DNA: TGTGCCACCAGCAGAGATCGTCTAGGACTAGGGGGCAATGAGCAGTTCTTC.

This sequence joins TRBV5-6 and TRBJ2-7, with 11 bases that match TRBD2. V was pared by 6 bases and J by 6 bases, with 8 bases of the junction left unmatched. Germline V gene sequence: CDR1 SGHDT, CDR2 YYEEEE. CDR3 length: 14 residues. The CDR3 is CASTQLAGESEQYF. CDR3 sequence (DNA): TGTGCCAGCACCCAACTAGCGGGAGAGTCCGAGCAGTACTTC.

V usage is TRBV7-8 and J usage is TRBJ2-3; D perhaps matches TRBD2 (5 bases). With 2 bases removed from V and 6 bases from J, the gap between germline ends came to 15 bases. CDR1 is SGHVS and CDR2 is FQNEAQ in the germline V gene. The CDR3 has 15 residues. Written as DNA, the CDR3 is TGTGCCAGCAGCTTAAGGGCTAGCCCCGAGGATACGCAGTATTTT. It yields the protein CASSLRASPEDTQYF.

The V call is TRBV7-3, the J call TRBJ2-2; D might be TRBD1 (5 bases). The germline V gene has CDR1 SGHTA and CDR2 FQGTGA. The ends were cut back, 2 bases at V and 6 bases at J, with 7 bases in the middle. The length of the CDR3 is 13 residues. The CDR3 sequence is CASSLGHSGELFF. The CDR3 DNA reads TGTGCCAGCAGCTTAGGACATTCCGGGGAGCTGTTTTTT. Using reference TRBV7-3 and TRBJ2-2 for the parts outside the CDR3, the full variable domain is GAGVSQTPSNKVTEKGKYVELRCDPISGHTALYWYRQSLGQGPEFLIYFQGTGAADDSGLPNDRFFAVRPEGSVSTLKIQRTERGDSAVYLCASSLGHSGELFFGEGSRLTVL.

The chain combines TRBV30 with TRBJ2-7, with a tentative D call TRBD2 (5 bases). From germline, CDR1 is GTSNPN and CDR2 SVGIG (reference sequence). This CDR3 has 14 amino acids. V lost 0 bases to trimming and J lost 4 bases, with 13 bases between them. CDR3 protein: CAWSVGRVGYEQYF. The CDR3, as DNA: TGTGCCTGGAGTGTTGGGCGGGTGGGGTACGAGCAGTACTTC.

This chain uses TRBV28 with TRBJ2-3; D uncertain. V lost 6 bases to trimming and J lost 1 base, with 11 bases between them. The length of the CDR3 is 14 residues. Germline V lookup: CDR1 MDHEN, CDR2 SYDVKM. The DNA of the CDR3 is TGTGCCAGCAGCCTAGGACCCCGCACAGATACGCAGTATTTT. Encoded protein: CASSLGPRTDTQYF.

This clone was recorded once. The genes are TRBV7-3 and TRBJ2-2; D is undetermined. Germline CDR1 and CDR2: SGHTA and FQGTGA. Trimming left V 3 bases short and J 8 bases short, with 7 bases between. This CDR3 is 12 amino acids long. The CDR3 region is CASSFPGGELFF. Here the CDR3 DNA reads TGTGCCAGCAGCTTCCCCGGGGGGGAGCTGTTTTTT.